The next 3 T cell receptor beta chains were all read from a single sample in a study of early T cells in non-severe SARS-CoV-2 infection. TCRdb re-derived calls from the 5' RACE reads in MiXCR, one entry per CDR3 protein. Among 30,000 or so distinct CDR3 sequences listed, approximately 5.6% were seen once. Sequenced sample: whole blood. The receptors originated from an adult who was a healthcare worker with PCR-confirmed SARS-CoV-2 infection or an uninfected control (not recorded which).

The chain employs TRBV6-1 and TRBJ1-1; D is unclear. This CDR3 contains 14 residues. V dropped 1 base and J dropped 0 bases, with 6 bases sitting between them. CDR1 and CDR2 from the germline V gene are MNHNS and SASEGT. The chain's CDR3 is CASSEVAVNTEAFF. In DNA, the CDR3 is TGTGCCAGCAGTGAAGTGGCAGTGAACACTGAAGCTTTCTTT.

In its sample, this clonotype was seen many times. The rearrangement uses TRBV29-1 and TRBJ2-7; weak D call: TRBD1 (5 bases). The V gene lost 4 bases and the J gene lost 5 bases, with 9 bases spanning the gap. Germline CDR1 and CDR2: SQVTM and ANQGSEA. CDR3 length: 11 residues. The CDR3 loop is CSVALQDEQYF. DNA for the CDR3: TGCAGCGTTGCCCTACAGGACGAGCAGTACTTC.

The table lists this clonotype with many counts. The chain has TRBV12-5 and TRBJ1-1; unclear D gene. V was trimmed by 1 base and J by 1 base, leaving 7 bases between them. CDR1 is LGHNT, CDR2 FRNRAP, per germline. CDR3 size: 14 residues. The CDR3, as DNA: TGTGCTAGTGGTTTGGGTTGGGGGAACACTGAAGCTTTCTTT. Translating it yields CASGLGWGNTEAFF.